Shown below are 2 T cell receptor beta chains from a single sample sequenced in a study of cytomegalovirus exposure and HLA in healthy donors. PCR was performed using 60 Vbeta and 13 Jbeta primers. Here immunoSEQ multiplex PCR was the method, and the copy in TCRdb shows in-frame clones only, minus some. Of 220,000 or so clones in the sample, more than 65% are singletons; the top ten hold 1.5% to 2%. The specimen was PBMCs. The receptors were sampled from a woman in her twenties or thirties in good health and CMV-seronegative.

CDR3 sequence: CASKDHGGARGYTF. The CDR3 coding sequence is TGTGCCAGCAAGGACCACGGGGGGGCACGCGGCTACACCTTC. The chain couples TRBV25-1 to TRBJ1-2; tentatively, D is TRBD1 (6 bases). The CDR3 length is 14 residues. In germline, CDR1 is MGHDK, CDR2 SYGVNS. V was shortened by 7 bases and J by 8 bases, with 20 bases between the two germline ends.

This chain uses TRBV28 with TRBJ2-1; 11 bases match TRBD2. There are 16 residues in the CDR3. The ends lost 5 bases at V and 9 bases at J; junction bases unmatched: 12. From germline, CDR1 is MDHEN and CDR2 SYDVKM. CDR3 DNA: TGTGCCAGCAGTGCCTTAGGACTAGCGGGTAGAGGTGAGCAGTTCTTC. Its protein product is CASSALGLAGRGEQFF.